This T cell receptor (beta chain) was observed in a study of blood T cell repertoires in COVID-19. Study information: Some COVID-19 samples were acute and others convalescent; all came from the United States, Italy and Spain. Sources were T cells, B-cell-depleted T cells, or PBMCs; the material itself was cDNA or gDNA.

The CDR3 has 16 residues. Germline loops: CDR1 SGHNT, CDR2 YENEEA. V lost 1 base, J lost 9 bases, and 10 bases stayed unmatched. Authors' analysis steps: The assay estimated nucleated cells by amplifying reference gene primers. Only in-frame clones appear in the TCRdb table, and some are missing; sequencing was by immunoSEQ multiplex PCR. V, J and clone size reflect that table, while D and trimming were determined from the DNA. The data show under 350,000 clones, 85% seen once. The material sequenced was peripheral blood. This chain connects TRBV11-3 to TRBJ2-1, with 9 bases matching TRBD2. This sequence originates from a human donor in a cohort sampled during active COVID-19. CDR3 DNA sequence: TGTGCCAGCAGCTTAGTGTATGCTAGCGGGGTGGGTGAGCAGTTCTTC. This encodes CASSLVYASGVGEQFF. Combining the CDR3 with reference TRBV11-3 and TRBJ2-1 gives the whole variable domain EAGVVQSPRYKIIEKKQPVAFWCNPISGHNTLYWYLQNLGQGPELLIRYENEEAVDDSQLPKDRFSAERLKGVDSTLKIQPAELGDSAVYLCASSLVYASGVGEQFFGPGTRLTVL.